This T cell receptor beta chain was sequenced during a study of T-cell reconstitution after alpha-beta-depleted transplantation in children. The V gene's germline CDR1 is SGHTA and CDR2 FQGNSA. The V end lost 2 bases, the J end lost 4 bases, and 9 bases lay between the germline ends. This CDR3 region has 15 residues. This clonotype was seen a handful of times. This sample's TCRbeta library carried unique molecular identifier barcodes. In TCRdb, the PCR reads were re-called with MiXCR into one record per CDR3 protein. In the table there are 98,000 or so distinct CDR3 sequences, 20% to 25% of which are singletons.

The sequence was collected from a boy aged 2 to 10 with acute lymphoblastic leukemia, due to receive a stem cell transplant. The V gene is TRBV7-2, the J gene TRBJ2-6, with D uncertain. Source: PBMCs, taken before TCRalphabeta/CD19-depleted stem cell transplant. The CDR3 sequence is CASSLIASGANVLTF. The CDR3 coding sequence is TGTGCCAGCAGCTTAATCGCCTCCGGGGCCAACGTCCTGACTTTC.